Listed below are T cell receptor beta chains from one sample, sequenced in a study of blood T cell repertoires in COVID-19. Clones were read by immunoSEQ multiplex PCR, and TCRdb kept only the in-frame ones, dropping some. The sample consists of hundreds of thousands of clones, more than 70% of them appearing once. Sequenced input: PBMCs or T cells enriched from blood (not recorded which). The receptor source for this set is a man aged 35 to 55 in a cohort exposed to, infected with or recovered from COVID-19 (not recorded which). Both conserved end residues are part of each CDR3. Fields, in order: clone size, D gene, CDR3 length, V gene, J gene, CDR3 protein, CDR3 DNA. A D gene is named only where the DNA matches it firmly. Where a row states a size, it is once, few, many or the class of an expanded clone; other rows omit it.

size: NA; D: TRBD2; length: 16; V: TRBV4-2; J: TRBJ2-7; CDR3: CASSQDLASGPYEQYF; DNA: TGTGCCAGCAGCCAAGATTTGGCTAGCGGTCCCTACGAGCAGTACTTC
size: NA; D: NA; length: 17; V: TRBV24-1; J: TRBJ2-7; CDR3: CATSDLPPYVDSYEQYF; DNA: TGTGCCACCAGTGATTTACCACCTTATGTGGACAGCTACGAGCAGTACTTC
size: NA; D: NA; length: 15; V: TRBV28; J: TRBJ1-3; CDR3: CASIPTGFSGNTIYF; DNA: TGTGCCAGCATCCCTACAGGGTTCTCTGGAAACACCATATATTTT
size: NA; D: NA; length: 16; V: TRBV9; J: TRBJ1-3; CDR3: CASSATVGATGNTIYF; DNA: TGTGCCAGCAGCGCAACCGTAGGGGCAACGGGAAACACCATATATTTT
size: NA; D: TRBD2; length: 15; V: TRBV13; J: TRBJ2-1; CDR3: CASSFAIAGNNEQFF; DNA: TGTGCCAGCAGCTTTGCGATAGCGGGCAACAATGAGCAGTTCTTC
size: NA; D: NA; length: 14; V: TRBV5-5; J: TRBJ1-2; CDR3: CASSILTDNYGYTF; DNA: TGTGCCAGCAGCATCCTGACAGACAACTATGGCTACACCTTC
size: NA; D: TRBD1; length: 14; V: TRBV19; J: TRBJ1-5; CDR3: CASSGQGFGQPQHF; DNA: TGTGCCAGTAGTGGACAGGGTTTTGGTCAGCCCCAGCATTTT
size: NA; D: TRBD1; length: 16; V: TRBV7-9; J: TRBJ2-7; CDR3: CASSLRAGGAADEQYF; DNA: TGTGCCAGCAGCTTACGGGCAGGGGGCGCCGCGGACGAGCAGTACTTC
size: NA; D: TRBD1; length: 14; V: TRBV30; J: TRBJ1-4; CDR3: CAWSAGTAIEKLFF; DNA: TGTGCCTGGAGTGCCGGGACAGCGATAGAAAAACTGTTTTTT
size: NA; D: TRBD1; length: 12; V: TRBV11-2; J: TRBJ1-2; CDR3: CASSRDRVGYTF; DNA: TGTGCCAGCAGCCGGGACAGGGTTGGCTACACCTTC
size: NA; D: TRBD1; length: 13; V: TRBV12-5; J: TRBJ1-2; CDR3: CASAATGGSGYTF; DNA: TGTGCTAGTGCCGCTACAGGGGGAAGTGGCTACACCTTC
size: NA; D: NA; length: 17; V: TRBV18; J: TRBJ1-1; CDR3: CASSFSAGENLNTEAFF; DNA: TGTGCCAGCTCATTCTCGGCAGGGGAAAATTTGAACACTGAAGCTTTCTTT
size: few; D: NA; length: 14; V: TRBV5-1; J: TRBJ1-1; CDR3: CASSLAGVGTEAFF; DNA: TGCGCCAGCAGCTTGGCAGGGGTAGGGACTGAAGCTTTCTTT
size: NA; D: NA; length: 14; V: TRBV20-1; J: TRBJ1-1; CDR3: CSASGTTSNTEAFF; DNA: TGCAGTGCTAGTGGGACAACCTCGAACACTGAAGCTTTCTTT
size: NA; D: NA; length: 14; V: TRBV10-2; J: TRBJ2-3; CDR3: CASTSTKNTDTQYF; DNA: TGCGCCAGCACTTCGACTAAAAACACAGATACGCAGTATTTT
size: NA; D: NA; length: 16; V: TRBV11-3; J: TRBJ2-1; CDR3: CASSLDGLKEYNEQFF; DNA: TGTGCCAGCAGCTTAGACGGACTGAAGGAGTACAATGAGCAGTTCTTC
size: NA; D: NA; length: 11; V: TRBV20-1; J: TRBJ1-1; CDR3: CSANKNTEAFF; DNA: TGCAGTGCTAATAAGAACACTGAAGCTTTCTTT
size: NA; D: NA; length: 14; V: TRBV5-1; J: TRBJ2-1; CDR3: CASRPGSLGNEQFF; DNA: TGCGCCAGCCGCCCGGGGTCCCTGGGGAATGAGCAGTTCTTC
size: NA; D: TRBD1; length: 14; V: TRBV28; J: TRBJ1-4; CDR3: CASSQGDWNEKLFF; DNA: TGTGCCAGCAGTCAGGGGGATTGGAATGAAAAACTGTTTTTT
size: NA; D: NA; length: 13; V: TRBV19; J: TRBJ1-2; CDR3: CASSTGGGYGYTF; DNA: TGTGCCAGTAGTACAGGTGGCGGGTATGGCTACACCTTC
size: NA; D: TRBD1; length: 15; V: TRBV5-1; J: TRBJ2-2; CDR3: CASSPQGGVAGELFF; DNA: TGCGCCAGCAGCCCACAGGGGGGTGTCGCCGGGGAGCTGTTTTTT
size: NA; D: TRBD1; length: 16; V: TRBV20-1; J: TRBJ1-6; CDR3: CSASELGQGDNSPLHF; DNA: TGCAGTGCTAGTGAGCTGGGACAGGGGGATAATTCACCCCTCCACTTT
size: few; D: TRBD1; length: 16; V: TRBV27; J: TRBJ2-2; CDR3: CASSFRTGGNTGELFF; DNA: TGTGCCAGCAGTTTCAGGACAGGGGGGAACACCGGGGAGCTGTTTTTT
size: NA; D: TRBD2; length: 15; V: TRBV11-2; J: TRBJ2-7; CDR3: CASSLSAGGSYEQYF; DNA: TGTGCCAGCAGCTTGTCGGCGGGAGGTTCGTACGAGCAGTACTTC
size: NA; D: NA; length: 14; V: TRBV6-5; J: TRBJ1-4; CDR3: CASSYRGEDEKLFF; DNA: TGTGCCAGCAGTTACCGGGGAGAGGATGAAAAACTGTTTTTT
size: few; D: TRBD1; length: 14; V: TRBV10-1; J: TRBJ1-4; CDR3: CASSESGQDEKLFF; DNA: TGCGCCAGCAGTGAGTCGGGACAGGACGAAAAACTGTTTTTT
size: NA; D: NA; length: 14; V: TRBV7-6; J: TRBJ2-2; CDR3: CASTAKEGNGELFF; DNA: TGTGCCAGCACCGCTAAGGAGGGGAACGGGGAGCTGTTTTTT
size: NA; D: TRBD2; length: 17; V: TRBV27; J: TRBJ2-2; CDR3: CASSSPRTSENTGELFF; DNA: TGTGCCAGCAGTTCCCCCCGGACTAGCGAGAACACCGGGGAGCTGTTTTTT
size: few; D: NA; length: 15; V: TRBV7-9; J: TRBJ2-7; CDR3: CASSPHEQGSSEQYF; DNA: TGTGCCAGCAGCCCGCACGAACAGGGTTCCAGCGAGCAGTACTTC
size: NA; D: TRBD1; length: 15; V: TRBV7-9; J: TRBJ1-2; CDR3: CASSLNLATGDGYTF; DNA: TGTGCCAGCAGCTTAAATTTGGCGACAGGGGATGGCTACACCTTC
size: NA; D: NA; length: 17; V: TRBV23-1; J: TRBJ2-7; CDR3: CASTLFKSGTPDYEQYF; DNA: TGCGCCAGCACTCTTTTCAAATCCGGGACACCAGACTACGAGCAGTACTTC
size: NA; D: NA; length: 15; V: TRBV5-5; J: TRBJ1-3; CDR3: CASSADGHPGNTIYF; DNA: TGTGCCAGCAGCGCGGACGGACACCCTGGAAACACCATATATTTT
size: NA; D: TRBD2; length: 17; V: TRBV6-4; J: TRBJ2-1; CDR3: CASSRGTSGSSYNEQFF; DNA: TGTGCCAGCAGCCGCGGGACTAGCGGGAGCTCCTACAATGAGCAGTTCTTC
size: once; D: NA; length: 13; V: TRBV21-1; J: TRBJ1-2; CDR3: CASSTPDSYGYTF; DNA: TGTGCCAGCAGCACGCCAGACAGTTATGGCTACACCTTC
size: NA; D: NA; length: 16; V: TRBV4-1; J: TRBJ2-1; CDR3: CASSQGEGGPYNEQFF; DNA: TGCGCCAGCAGCCAAGGGGAGGGGGGCCCCTACAATGAGCAGTTCTTC
size: NA; D: TRBD2; length: 16; V: TRBV11-3; J: TRBJ2-1; CDR3: CASSRPSSGGGNEQFF; DNA: TGTGCCAGCAGCCGACCTTCTAGCGGGGGCGGCAATGAGCAGTTCTTC
size: NA; D: NA; length: 15; V: TRBV5-1; J: TRBJ1-1; CDR3: CASSYGGTLNTEAFF; DNA: TGCGCCAGCAGCTACGGGGGGACCCTAAACACTGAAGCTTTCTTT